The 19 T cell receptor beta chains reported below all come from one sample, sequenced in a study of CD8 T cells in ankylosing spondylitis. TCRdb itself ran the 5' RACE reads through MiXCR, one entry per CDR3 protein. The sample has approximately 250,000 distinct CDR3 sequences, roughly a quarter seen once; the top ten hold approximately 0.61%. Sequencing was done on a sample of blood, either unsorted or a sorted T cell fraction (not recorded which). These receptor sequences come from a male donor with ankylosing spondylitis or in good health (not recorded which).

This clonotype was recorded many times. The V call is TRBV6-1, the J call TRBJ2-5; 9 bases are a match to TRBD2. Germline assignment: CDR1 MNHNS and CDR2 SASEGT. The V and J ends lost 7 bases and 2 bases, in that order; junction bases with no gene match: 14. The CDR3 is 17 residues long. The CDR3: CASTPWLAGTLQETQYF. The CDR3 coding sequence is TGTGCCAGCACCCCCTGGCTAGCGGGGACTCTTCAAGAGACCCAGTACTTC.

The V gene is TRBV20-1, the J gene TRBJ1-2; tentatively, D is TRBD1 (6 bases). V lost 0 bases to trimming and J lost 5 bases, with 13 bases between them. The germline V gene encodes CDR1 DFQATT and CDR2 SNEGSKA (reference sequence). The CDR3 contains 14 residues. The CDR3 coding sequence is TGCAGTGCTAGAGATCCGACAGGAACATATGGCTACACCTTC. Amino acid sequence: CSARDPTGTYGYTF.

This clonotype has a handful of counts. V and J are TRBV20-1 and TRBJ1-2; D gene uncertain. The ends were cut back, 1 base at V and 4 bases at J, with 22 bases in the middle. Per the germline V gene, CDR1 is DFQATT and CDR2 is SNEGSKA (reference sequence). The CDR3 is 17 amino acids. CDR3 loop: CSARVARGDQNSYGYTF. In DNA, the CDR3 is TGCAGTGCTAGAGTGGCCCGGGGAGATCAGAATTCCTATGGCTACACCTTC.

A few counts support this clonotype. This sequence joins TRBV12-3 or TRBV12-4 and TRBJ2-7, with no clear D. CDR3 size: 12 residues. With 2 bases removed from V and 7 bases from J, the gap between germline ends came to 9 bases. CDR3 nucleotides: TGTGCCAGCAGTTTATACGGAGAAGAGCAGTACTTC. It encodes CASSLYGEEQYF.

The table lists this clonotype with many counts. CDR3: CASSQDRAGTGELFF. CDR3 nucleotide sequence: TGTGCCAGCAGTCAAGACAGGGCGGGCACCGGGGAGCTGTTTTTT. The V and J genes are TRBV2 and TRBJ2-2; 7 bases agree with TRBD1. The length of the CDR3 is 15 residues. J gave up 4 bases and V 5 bases, and 7 bases lay outside the gene matches. The germline CDR1 and CDR2 sequences are SNHLY and FYNNEI. Drawing the rest from reference TRBV2 and TRBJ2-2, the complete variable domain is EPEVTQTPSHQVTQMGQEVILRCVPISNHLYFYWYRQILGQKVEFLVSFYNNEISEKSEIFDDQFSVERPDGSNFTLKIRSTKLEDSAMYFCASSQDRAGTGELFFGEGSRLTVL.

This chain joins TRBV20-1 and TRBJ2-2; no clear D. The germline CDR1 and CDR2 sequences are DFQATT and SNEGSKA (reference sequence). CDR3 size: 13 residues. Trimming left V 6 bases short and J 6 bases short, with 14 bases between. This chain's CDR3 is CSAIGVGPGELFF. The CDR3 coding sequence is TGCAGTGCAATAGGTGTTGGCCCCGGGGAGCTGTTTTTT.

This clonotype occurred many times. The CDR3 nucleotides are TGTGCCAGCAGCTCCGGGGTGGGAACTGAAGCTTTCTTT. This translates into CASSSGVGTEAFF. This chain links TRBV11-3 with TRBJ1-1; D remains unclear. The germline CDR1 and CDR2 sequences are SGHNT and YENEEA. The CDR3 covers 13 residues. The V and J ends lost 4 bases and 5 bases respectively, with 11 bases between them. Together with reference TRBV11-3 and TRBJ1-1, the CDR3 gives the full variable domain: EAGVVQSPRYKIIEKKQPVAFWCNPISGHNTLYWYLQNLGQGPELLIRYENEEAVDDSQLPKDRFSAERLKGVDSTLKIQPAELGDSAVYLCASSSGVGTEAFFGQGTRLTVV.

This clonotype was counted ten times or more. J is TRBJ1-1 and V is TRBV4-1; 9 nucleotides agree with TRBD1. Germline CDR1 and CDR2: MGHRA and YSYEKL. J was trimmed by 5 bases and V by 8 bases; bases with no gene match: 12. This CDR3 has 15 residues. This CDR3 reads CASYKIGTGKTEAFF. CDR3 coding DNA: TGCGCCAGCTACAAGATCGGGACAGGGAAGACTGAAGCTTTCTTT.

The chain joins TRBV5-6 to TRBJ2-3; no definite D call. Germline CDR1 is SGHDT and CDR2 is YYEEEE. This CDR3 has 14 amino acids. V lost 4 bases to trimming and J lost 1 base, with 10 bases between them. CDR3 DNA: TGTGCCAGCAGCCATCGGCTTGGCACAGATACGCAGTATTTT. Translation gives CASSHRLGTDTQYF.

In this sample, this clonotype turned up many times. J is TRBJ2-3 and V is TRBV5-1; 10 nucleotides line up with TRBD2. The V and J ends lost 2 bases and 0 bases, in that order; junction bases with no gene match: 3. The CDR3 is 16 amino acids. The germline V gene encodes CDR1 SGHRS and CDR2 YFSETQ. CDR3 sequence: CASSFLAGASTDTQYF. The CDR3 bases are TGCGCCAGCAGCTTTCTAGCGGGGGCTAGCACAGATACGCAGTATTTT.

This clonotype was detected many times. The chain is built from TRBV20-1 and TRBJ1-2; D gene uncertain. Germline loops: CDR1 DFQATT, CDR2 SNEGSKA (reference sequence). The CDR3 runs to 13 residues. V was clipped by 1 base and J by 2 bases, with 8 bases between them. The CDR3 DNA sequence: TGCAGTGCTAGAGCTACACTGAACTATGGCTACACCTTC. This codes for CSARATLNYGYTF.

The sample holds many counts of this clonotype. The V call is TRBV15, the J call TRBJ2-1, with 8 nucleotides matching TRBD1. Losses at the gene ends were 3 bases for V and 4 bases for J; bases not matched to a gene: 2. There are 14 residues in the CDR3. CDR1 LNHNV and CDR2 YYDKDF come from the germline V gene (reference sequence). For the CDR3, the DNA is TGTGCCACCAGCAGCGACAGGGGATACAATGAGCAGTTCTTC. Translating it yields CATSSDRGYNEQFF.

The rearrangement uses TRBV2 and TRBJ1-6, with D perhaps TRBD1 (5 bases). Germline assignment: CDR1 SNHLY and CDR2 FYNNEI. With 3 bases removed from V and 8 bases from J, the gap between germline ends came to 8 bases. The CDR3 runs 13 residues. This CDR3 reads CASSDREYSPLHF. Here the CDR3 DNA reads TGTGCCAGCAGTGACAGGGAGTATTCACCCCTCCACTTT.

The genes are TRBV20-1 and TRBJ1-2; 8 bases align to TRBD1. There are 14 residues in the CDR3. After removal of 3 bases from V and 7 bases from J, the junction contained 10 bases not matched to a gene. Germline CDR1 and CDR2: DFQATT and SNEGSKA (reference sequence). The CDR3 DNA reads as TGCAGTGCTAGGCCCTACCAGGGGGCAAGTGGCTACACCTTC. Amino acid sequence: CSARPYQGASGYTF.

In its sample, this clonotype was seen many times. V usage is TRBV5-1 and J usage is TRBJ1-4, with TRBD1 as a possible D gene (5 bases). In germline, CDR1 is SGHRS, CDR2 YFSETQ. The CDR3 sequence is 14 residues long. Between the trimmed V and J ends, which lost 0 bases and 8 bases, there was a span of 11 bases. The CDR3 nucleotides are TGCGCCAGCAGCTTGGCAGGGAGAGGAGAAAAACTGTTTTTT. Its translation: CASSLAGRGEKLFF.

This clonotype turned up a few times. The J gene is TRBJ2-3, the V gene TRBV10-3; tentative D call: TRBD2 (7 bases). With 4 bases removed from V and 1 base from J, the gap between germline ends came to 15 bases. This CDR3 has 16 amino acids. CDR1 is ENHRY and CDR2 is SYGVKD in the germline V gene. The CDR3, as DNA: TGTGCCATCAGTGGAGGGGGGGGAGTAGGCACAGATACGCAGTATTTT. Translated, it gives CAISGGGGVGTDTQYF.

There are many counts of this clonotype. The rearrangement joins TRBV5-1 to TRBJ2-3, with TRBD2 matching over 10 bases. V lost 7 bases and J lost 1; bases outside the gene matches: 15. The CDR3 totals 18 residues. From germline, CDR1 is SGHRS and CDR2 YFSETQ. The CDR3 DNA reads TGCGCCAGCGCCACTAATCCGGCTAGCGGGGGTGGCACAGATACGCAGTATTTT. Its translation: CASATNPASGGGTDTQYF.

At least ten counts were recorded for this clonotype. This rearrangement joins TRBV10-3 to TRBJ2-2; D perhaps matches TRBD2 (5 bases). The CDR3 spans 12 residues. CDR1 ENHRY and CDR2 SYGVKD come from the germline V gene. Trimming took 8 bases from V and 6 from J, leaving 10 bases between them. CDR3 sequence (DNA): TGTGCCATCTCACTGGGAGCCGGGGAGCTGTTTTTT. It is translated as CAISLGAGELFF.

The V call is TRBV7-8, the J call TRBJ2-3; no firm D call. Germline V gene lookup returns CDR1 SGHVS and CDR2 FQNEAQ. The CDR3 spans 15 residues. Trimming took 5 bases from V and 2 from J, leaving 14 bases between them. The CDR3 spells CASSVLGSLTDTQYF. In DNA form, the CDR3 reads TGTGCCAGCAGCGTTTTAGGATCGCTCACAGATACGCAGTATTTT.